This TCR beta chain derives from a study of T cell clonotyping in hematopoietic cell transplantation. Study-level results: Broader posttransplant TCR repertoire diversity was predicted by graft donor and pretransplant recipient Inverse Simpson Index values. CD4 and CD8 repertoire contributions could not be separated without sorting. Few recipient clonotypes overlapped donors; over 95% were de novo at given depth. After transplant, recipient diversity fell while pathologically expanded clonotypes grew through day 180.

Points on this clone: The antigen is undetermined.

This CDR3 has 14 amino acids. V was trimmed by 1 base and J by 4 bases, leaving 10 bases between them. The germline gives CDR1 SEHNR, CDR2 FQNEAQ (reference sequence). Only in-frame clones appear in the TCRdb table, and some are missing; sequencing was by immunoSEQ multiplex PCR. The table shows tens of thousands of clones, with 94% occurring only once. The sample was peripheral blood mononuclear cells. The clonotype was recovered from a woman aged 50 to 60 in good health. Some clones in this sample may be carry-over from other donors' samples. V gene TRBV7-9 combines with J gene TRBJ1-1; D unresolved. The CDR3 spells CASSLVLGITEAFF. The DNA of the CDR3 is TGTGCCAGCAGCTTAGTGTTGGGTATCACTGAAGCTTTCTTT.